This entry features one T cell receptor beta chain sequence. Its antigen is still unknown. The record has no base qualities; no much larger clone is one base away. The data are from a study of blood T cell repertoires in COVID-19 (dated by TCRdb to 2018 to 2021). For context, the study as a whole: The collaborator samples originated in the United States, Italy and Spain and spanned the acute and convalescent phases of COVID-19. The material from the prospective study consisted of cDNA or gDNA derived from T cells, B-cell-depleted T cells, or PBMCs. The dataset comprised deeply sampled blood TCRbeta repertoires from subjects exposed to, actively infected with, or recovered from COVID-19. The repertoires were released in a freely available public database meant as a resource for research on the immune response to SARS-CoV-2. Samples were obtained from the ongoing ImmuneRACE study (first 160 participants) and from about 1,300 subjects provided by 6 global collaborators. The sample metadata nearly always contained a de-identified subject ID, COVID-19 status, age in years and sex. Where available, HLA class I and class II types were obtained from metadata supplied by the sample provider rather than from assay-based typing. The paper's findings and limits, for the study overall: Clinical and demographic metadata were provided uncurated, with the amount varying by source and participant.

Each collaborating institution followed its own protocols to collect whole blood in K2EDTA tubes. For TCRbeta analysis, collaborator samples were shipped as frozen whole blood, as isolated PBMCs, or as DNA extracted from either sample type. TCRbeta CDR3 regions were amplified from genomic DNA by means of the immunoSEQ Assay, a bias-controlled multiplex PCR. In the source study's methods: The number of nucleated cells in each sample was estimated from the amplification of reference gene primers within the assay. To quantify the absolute abundance of each unique TCRbeta CDR3 rearrangement, sequence reads were collapsed and filtered. Productive Simpson clonality was computed per sample as the square root of Simpson's diversity index over productive rearrangements. This is the immuneACCESS table as TCRdb keeps it, with only in-frame sequences that have V and J called. A part of the clones is gone; compared with another copy, unresolved V genes explain less than half, and the rest is unexplained. For V, J and clone size, that table is used; D and trimming come from the DNA. The sample records a few hundred thousand clones, approximately 85% of which are singletons. 7.2% of the sample lies in the top ten.

According to the germline V gene, CDR1 reads MNHNS and CDR2 reads SASEGT. The CDR3, cysteine through phenylalanine, is 14 amino acids long. The retained sequence is limited to the CDR3, 42 bases, with the frame set at the first base. V is pared back by 2 bases and J by 5 bases, with 13 bases lying between the germline termini. The receptor comes from a human donor in a cohort sampled during active COVID-19. Here the chain combines TRBV6-1 and TRBJ2-7; a weak D assignment points to TRBD1 (6 bases agree). Sequenced material: peripheral blood. The CDR3 reads as follows: CASSEIGGYDEQYF. The nucleotides are TGTGCCAGCAGTGAAATAGGGGGATACGACGAGCAGTACTTC.